What follows describes a single T cell receptor beta chain. The protocol was immunoSEQ multiplex PCR, while the TCRdb copy is restricted to in-frame clones and leaves out a portion. The sample shows 100,000 to 150,000 clones, about 89% of them seen only once. This record comes from a study of T cell responses to AZD1222 COVID-19 vaccine. The CDR3 contains 14 residues. Germline assignment: CDR1 SNHLY and CDR2 FYNNEI. V lost 3 bases and J lost 1, with 9 bases in between. The V call is TRBV2, the J call TRBJ1-1; possibly TRBD1 for D (6 bases). This sample comprised peripheral blood, obtained 28 days after the second AZD1222 dose. The receptor's source is an adult who received the AZD1222 COVID-19 vaccine. The CDR3 here is CASSEDSANTEAFF. The CDR3 DNA sequence: TGTGCCAGCAGTGAGGACAGCGCGAACACTGAAGCTTTCTTT.